The rows below give T cell receptor beta chains drawn from one sample of a study of blood T cell repertoires in COVID-19. Method: immunoSEQ multiplex PCR; TCRdb's copy keeps in-frame clones and lacks some. The sample includes under 300,000 clones, over 80% seen only once; the top ten take 1.5% to 1.9%. Material for sequencing was peripheral blood. The receptors were sampled from a woman between 40 and 55 years old who had recovered from COVID-19. Each CDR3 is given with its conserved first and last residue. The D gene is left open where the match is weak. A row's size may be missing; if present it is once, few, many or a size class.

TRBV5-1	-	TRBD1	TRBJ2-5	CASSLGQGQETQYF	TGCGCCAGCAGCTTGGGACAGGGGCAAGAGACCCAGTACTTC
TRBV2	-	TRBD1	TRBJ2-5	CASSGRTGGETQYF	TGTGCCAGCAGTGGTAGGACAGGGGGAGAGACCCAGTACTTC
TRBV4-1	-	-	TRBJ1-1	CASSPQSGNYLNTEAFF	TGCGCCAGCAGCCCCCAAAGCGGGAATTACTTGAACACTGAAGCTTTCTTT
TRBV6-5	-	-	TRBJ1-4	CASSPGRTNEKLFF	TGTGCCAGCAGTCCAGGAAGAACTAATGAAAAACTGTTTTTT
TRBV30	-	-	TRBJ1-2	CAIPEGRNRGYTF	TGTGCCATCCCCGAGGGGAGGAATAGGGGCTACACCTTC
TRBV6-5	-	-	TRBJ2-6	CASRSRSSGANVLTF	TGTGCCAGCAGGTCCCGCAGCTCTGGGGCCAACGTCCTGACTTTC
TRBV2	once	TRBD1	TRBJ2-3	CASSPDRGSTDTQYF	TGTGCCAGCAGTCCTGACAGGGGAAGCACAGATACGCAGTATTTT
TRBV3-1/TRBV3-2	-	-	TRBJ2-5	CASSPPSGKFHGTQYF	TGTGCCAGCAGCCCCCCTTCAGGGAAATTCCACGGGACCCAGTACTTC
TRBV6-4	-	-	TRBJ2-1	CASTLKAGHEQFF	TGTGCCAGCACCCTCAAGGCGGGGCATGAGCAGTTCTTC
TRBV25-1	few	TRBD1	TRBJ1-1	CASSDAGTGWKNTEAFF	TGTGCCAGCAGTGATGCCGGGACAGGGTGGAAGAACACTGAAGCTTTCTTT
TRBV3-1/TRBV3-2	-	-	TRBJ1-4	CASSYGITHEKLFF	TGTGCCAGCAGCTACGGGATTACCCATGAAAAACTGTTTTTT
TRBV28	-	TRBD1	TRBJ1-5	CASSTTPPRGAPGQPQHF	TGTGCCAGCAGTACTACCCCCCCCAGGGGGGCCCCCGGGCAGCCCCAGCATTTT
TRBV5-1	-	-	TRBJ1-1	CASSLEAGSFTEAFF	TGCGCCAGCAGCCTGGAGGCAGGTAGTTTCACTGAAGCTTTCTTT
TRBV6-1	once	TRBD1	TRBJ2-3	CASSAGTALGETDTQYF	TGTGCCAGCAGTGCCGGGACAGCTTTAGGGGAGACAGATACGCAGTATTTT
TRBV3-1/TRBV3-2	-	-	TRBJ1-1	CASSQADTEAFF	TGTGCCAGCAGCCAGGCCGACACTGAAGCTTTCTTT
TRBV7-9	once	-	TRBJ1-6	CASSPQDSLSSPLHF	TGTGCCAGCAGCCCTCAGGACAGCTTGAGTTCACCCCTCCACTTT
TRBV18	-	-	TRBJ1-6	CASSPLDNPHSPLHF	TGTGCCAGCTCACCCTTGGACAATCCCCACTCACCCCTCCACTTT
TRBV2	-	TRBD1	TRBJ1-6	CASAEDRNYSPLHF	TGTGCCAGCGCCGAGGACAGGAACTATTCACCCCTCCACTTT
TRBV28	-	-	TRBJ2-1	CASGRGDTSPREQFF	TGTGCCAGCGGCAGGGGGGACACTTCCCCCAGGGAGCAGTTCTTC
TRBV24-1	-	TRBD1	TRBJ1-2	CATSDGQGAQRYTF	TGTGCCACCAGTGACGGACAGGGGGCTCAACGCTACACCTTC
TRBV30	few	-	TRBJ1-3	CAWSVSGLSGNTIYF	TGTGCCTGGAGTGTCTCGGGACTCTCTGGAAACACCATATATTTT
TRBV7-9	many	TRBD1	TRBJ2-7	CASSKGQGGKLDEQYF	TGTGCCAGCAGCAAAGGACAGGGCGGTAAACTCGACGAGCAGTACTTC
TRBV11-2	few	TRBD1	TRBJ1-5	CASSPDRVQPQHF	TGTGCCAGCAGCCCGGACAGGGTTCAGCCCCAGCATTTT
TRBV5-1	-	TRBD1	TRBJ2-5	CASSDPGQGREETQYF	TGCGCCAGCAGCGACCCGGGACAGGGGCGGGAAGAGACCCAGTACTTC
TRBV4-1	-	TRBD2	TRBJ2-2	CASSHDLPGLAGPNTGELFF	TGCGCCAGCAGCCACGACCTGCCGGGACTAGCGGGGCCCAACACCGGGGAGCTGTTTTTT
TRBV27	-	-	TRBJ1-5	CASSSAGAGRPYSNQPQHF	TGTGCCAGCAGTTCGGCGGGGGCAGGCCGGCCCTATAGCAATCAGCCCCAGCATTTT
TRBV19	-	-	TRBJ2-1	CASSTRVVADYRSSYNEQFF	TGTGCCAGTAGTACCCGGGTAGTAGCGGACTACAGGAGCTCCTACAATGAGCAGTTCTTC
TRBV30	once	TRBD2	TRBJ2-2	CAWRGLAYTGELFF	TGTGCCTGGAGGGGACTAGCCTACACCGGGGAGCTGTTTTTT
TRBV29-1	-	-	TRBJ1-6	CSVGWGQDNSPLHF	TGCAGCGTTGGATGGGGGCAGGATAATTCACCCCTCCACTTT
TRBV3-1/TRBV3-2	once	-	TRBJ2-1	CASSRRGTLEAGQFF	TGTGCCAGCAGCCGCCGCGGAACCTTAGAAGCGGGGCAGTTCTTC
TRBV11-2	-	TRBD1	TRBJ2-1	CASSPGRGQGISYNEQFF	TGTGCCAGCAGCCCAGGGCGAGGACAGGGAATCTCATACAATGAGCAGTTCTTC
TRBV7-9	few	-	TRBJ2-7	CASSSDYYEQYF	TGTGCCAGCAGCTCGGACTACTACGAGCAGTACTTC
TRBV6-5	-	TRBD2	TRBJ2-1	CASSPERGDNEQFF	TGTGCCAGCAGTCCGGAGCGGGGTGACAATGAGCAGTTCTTC
TRBV15	-	TRBD1	TRBJ2-5	CATSRPQGDQETQYF	TGTGCCACCAGCAGACCCCAGGGGGACCAAGAGACCCAGTACTTC
TRBV19	once	TRBD2	TRBJ2-5	CASSTRTSGGKETQYF	TGTGCCAGTAGTACAAGGACTAGCGGGGGTAAAGAGACCCAGTACTTC
TRBV15	few	TRBD2	TRBJ2-1	CATGSGVAYNEQFF	TGTGCCACCGGTAGCGGGGTGGCCTACAATGAGCAGTTCTTC
TRBV6-6	-	-	TRBJ1-6	CASSPQGNYNSPLHF	TGTGCCAGCAGTCCCCAGGGGAACTATAATTCACCCCTCCACTTT
TRBV28	few	-	TRBJ2-2	CASSLSANTGELFF	TGTGCCAGCAGTTTATCTGCGAACACCGGGGAGCTGTTTTTT
TRBV28	-	TRBD1	TRBJ2-3	CASRPEGTGMDTQYF	TGTGCCAGCCGTCCTGAGGGGACAGGGATGGATACGCAGTATTTT
TRBV6-5	-	TRBD1	TRBJ1-6	CASKWTGGNSPLHF	TGTGCCAGCAAATGGACAGGGGGGAACTCACCCCTCCACTTT
TRBV24-1	-	-	TRBJ2-1	CATSGKRNEQFF	TGTGCCACCAGTGGAAAACGGAATGAGCAGTTCTTC
TRBV6-5	once	-	TRBJ2-5	CASSYSVGRETQYF	TGTGCCAGCAGTTACTCGGTGGGCCGGGAGACCCAGTACTTC
TRBV12-3/TRBV12-4	-	-	TRBJ1-2	CASSHTASGYTF	TGTGCCAGCAGTCACACAGCAAGCGGCTACACCTTC
TRBV7-2	-	TRBD1	TRBJ2-1	CASSLGQGWNEQFF	TGTGCCAGCAGCCTAGGACAGGGCTGGAATGAGCAGTTCTTC
TRBV28	-	-	TRBJ1-3	CASWLANTIYF	TGTGCCAGCTGGTTGGCAAACACCATATATTTT
TRBV25-1	-	TRBD2	TRBJ2-5	CASRRGFQETQYF	TGTGCCAGCAGGCGGGGGTTCCAAGAGACCCAGTACTTC
TRBV7-9	few	-	TRBJ1-2	CASSFGQTDGYTF	TGTGCCAGCAGCTTCGGACAGACTGATGGCTACACCTTC
TRBV5-1	-	TRBD1	TRBJ2-2	CASSLGTGGRSGELFF	TGCGCCAGCAGCCTTGGGACAGGGGGCAGGTCCGGGGAGCTGTTTTTT
TRBV4-1	-	-	TRBJ2-1	CASSHPSGSYNEQFF	TGCGCCAGCAGCCACCCCAGTGGCTCCTACAATGAGCAGTTCTTC
TRBV3-1/TRBV3-2	-	TRBD1	TRBJ2-7	CASSQQPRTGVEQYF	TGTGCCAGCAGCCAACAGCCACGGACAGGGGTCGAGCAGTACTTC
TRBV19	-	TRBD1	TRBJ1-5	CASSMGQGPQPQHF	TGTGCCAGTAGTATGGGACAGGGGCCTCAGCCCCAGCATTTT
TRBV19	-	TRBD1	TRBJ1-6	CASSSWDSNSPLHF	TGTGCCAGTAGCAGTTGGGACAGCAATTCACCCCTCCACTTT